Shown below are 12 T cell receptor beta chains from a single sample sequenced in a study of T cell changes during pregnancy in multiple sclerosis. Only in-frame clones appear in the TCRdb table, and some are missing; sequencing was by immunoSEQ multiplex PCR. The sample records about 46,000 clones, almost 95% being singletons. The sequences come from CD4+ T cells from peripheral blood mononuclear cells, collected in the second trimester of pregnancy. These receptor sequences come from a female donor in good health, enrolled as a control in a pregnancy study.

The chain is built from TRBV19 and TRBJ1-1; D is undetermined. V lost 3 bases, J lost 4 bases, and 3 bases lay in between. Germline CDR1 and CDR2: LNHDA and SQIVND (reference sequence). CDR3 length: 11 residues. In DNA form, the CDR3 reads TGTGCCAGTAGTATTCTCACTGAAGCTTTCTTT. Residues: CASSILTEAFF.

V usage is TRBV9 and J usage is TRBJ1-1, with a weak D call TRBD1 (6 bases). The CDR3 length is 14 residues. Looked up from germline, CDR1 is SGDLS and CDR2 is YYNGEE. Trimming took off 3 bases at V and 8 bases at J, with 17 bases between the two ends. The CDR3 reads CASSAGTGNTEAFF. DNA for the CDR3: TGTGCCAGCAGCGCCGGTACAGGGAATACCGAAGCTTTCTTT. The full variable domain, with the rest looked up from reference TRBV9 and TRBJ1-1, is DSGVTQTPKHLITATGQRVTLRCSPRSGDLSVYWYQQSLDQGLQFLIQYYNGEERAKGNILERFSAQQFPDLHSELNLSSLELGDSALYFCASSAGTGNTEAFFGQGTRLTVV.

This clone was recorded only once. This chain uses TRBV5-5 with TRBJ2-5; 7 positions agree with TRBD1. The CDR3 has 16 amino acids. CDR1 and CDR2 (germline): SGHKS, YYEKEE (reference sequence). With 3 bases clipped from V and 2 bases from J, the junction kept 10 bases outside the gene matches. CDR3 bases: TGTGCCAGCAGCTCTCCGGGACAGACGGTACAAGAGACCCAGTACTTC. This sequence encodes CASSSPGQTVQETQYF.

Only one count was recorded for this clone. The chain combines TRBV2 with TRBJ2-7; 7 nucleotides align to TRBD2. V dropped 1 base and J dropped 7; count of bases not matched to a gene: 13. This CDR3 comprises 16 residues. Germline values: CDR1 SNHLY, CDR2 FYNNEI. The CDR3 loop is CASSEVKGTGGGEQYF. Written as DNA, the CDR3 is TGTGCCAGCAGTGAAGTTAAGGGGACTGGGGGGGGAGAGCAGTACTTC.

The J gene is TRBJ2-3, the V gene TRBV7-3; tentatively, D is TRBD1 (5 bases). The CDR3 length is 14 residues. Germline CDR1 is SGHTA and CDR2 is FQGTGA. Trimming took off 5 bases at V and 2 bases at J, with 11 bases between the two ends. The CDR3 bases are TGTGCCAGCAGCGCAGGGCTTCCCACAGATACGCAGTATTTT. Translating it yields CASSAGLPTDTQYF.

The chain recombines TRBV7-2 with TRBJ2-1, with D perhaps matching TRBD1 (6 bases). Germline lookup yields CDR1 SGHTA and CDR2 FQGNSA. The length of the CDR3 is 15 residues. V was trimmed by 1 base and J by 1 base, leaving 8 bases between them. The DNA of the CDR3 is TGTGCCAGCAGCTTAGATCAGGGGTCCTACAATGAGCAGTTCTTC. This translates into CASSLDQGSYNEQFF.

The rearrangement uses TRBV4-2 and TRBJ2-2; 10 bases align to TRBD2. There are 16 residues in the CDR3. With 1 base clipped from V and 6 bases from J, the junction kept 5 bases outside the gene matches. Germline V gene data show CDR1 as LGHNA and CDR2 as YNFKEQ. CDR3 sequence (DNA): TGTGCCAGCAGCCAAGTGACAGCGGGGGGGGCCGGGGAGCTGTTTTTT. Encoded protein: CASSQVTAGGAGELFF.

The genes are TRBV11-3 and TRBJ1-1; possible D gene TRBD1, 6 bases. The V end was cut by 4 bases, the J end by 5 bases, with 11 bases between. Germline CDR1 SGHNT, CDR2 YENEEA. The length of the CDR3 is 13 residues. The CDR3 region is CASSSQGRTEAFF. The CDR3 DNA sequence: TGTGCCAGCAGCTCACAGGGTAGGACTGAAGCTTTCTTT.

The CDR3 loop reads CASSESGGLYNEQFF. CDR3 nucleotide sequence: TGTGCCAGCAGTGAGTCAGGGGGTCTCTACAATGAGCAGTTCTTC. V usage is TRBV2 and J usage is TRBJ2-1; 7 nucleotides agree with TRBD1. Germline V gives CDR1 SNHLY, CDR2 FYNNEI. The CDR3 contains 15 residues. Losses at the gene ends were 3 bases for V and 3 bases for J; bases not matched to a gene: 5.

The rearrangement uses TRBV30 and TRBJ1-4, with 9 bases lining up with TRBD1. Germline V gives CDR1 GTSNPN, CDR2 SVGIG (reference sequence). The CDR3 runs 13 residues. V shed 5 bases and J 7 bases; nucleotides not matched to a gene: 5. DNA of the CDR3: TGTGCCTGGTCCCTGGACAGGGGTGAAAAACTGTTTTTT. It translates to CAWSLDRGEKLFF. Full variable domain (rest looked up from reference TRBV30 and TRBJ1-4): SQTIHQWPATLVQPVGSPLSLECTVEGTSNPNLYWYRQAAGRGLQLLFYSVGIGQISSEVPQNLSASRPQDRQFILSSKKLLLSDSGFYLCAWSLDRGEKLFFGSGTQLSVL.

The genes are TRBV5-6 and TRBJ1-3; 8 bases fit TRBD1. The CDR3 has 15 amino acids. Germline CDR1 is SGHDT and CDR2 is YYEEEE. V dropped 2 bases and J dropped 4; count of bases not matched to a gene: 5. CDR3 bases: TGTGCCAGCAGCTTATATGACAGGGGAGGAAACACCATATATTTT. It yields the protein CASSLYDRGGNTIYF.

The chain has TRBV6-6 and TRBJ1-4, with 7 bases that match TRBD1. The junction had 4 bases not matched to a gene; V was cut back by 2 bases and J by 7 bases. Germline values: CDR1 MNHNY, CDR2 SVGAGI (reference sequence). This CDR3 is built from 14 residues. In DNA, the CDR3 is TGTGCCAGCAGTTACGGGCAGGGGGGTGAAAAACTGTTTTTT. Encoded protein: CASSYGQGGEKLFF.